Listed below are T cell receptor beta chains from one sample, sequenced in a study of T cell clones after liver transplantation. Data came from immunoSEQ multiplex PCR; TCRdb stores just in-frame clones and leaves some out. The sample lists 75,000 to 85,000 clones; approximately 87% were seen once. This specimen consisted of CD4+ T cells from blood, obtained at the 22-month timepoint. These receptors were obtained from a human patient who received a liver transplant. The T cells may come from the graft donor. CDR3s include the opening cysteine and the closing phenylalanine or tryptophan. Each record gives: J gene, clone size, V gene, D gene, CDR3 protein, CDR3 DNA. The D gene is left open where the match is weak. Clone sizes are given selectively: once, few, many, or a class where the clone is expanded.

J: TRBJ1-4; size: -; V: TRBV7-2; D: TRBD1; CDR3: CASSSGQGDEKLFF; DNA: TGTGCCAGCAGCTCGGGACAGGGAGATGAAAAACTGTTTTTT
J: TRBJ1-2; size: once; V: TRBV14; D: TRBD1; CDR3: CASSPDRVPYGYTF; DNA: TGTGCCAGCAGCCCGGACAGGGTACCCTATGGCTACACCTTC
J: TRBJ2-2; size: -; V: TRBV18; D: TRBD1; CDR3: CASSPGQGAFAGELFF; DNA: TGTGCCAGCTCACCGGGACAGGGGGCGTTCGCCGGGGAGCTGTTTTTT
J: TRBJ2-2; size: many; V: TRBV19; D: -; CDR3: CASSIWAQANTGELFF; DNA: TGTGCCAGTAGTATTTGGGCACAGGCGAACACCGGGGAGCTGTTTTTT
J: TRBJ2-7; size: -; V: TRBV9; D: TRBD2; CDR3: CASSEGLAGSYEQYF; DNA: TGTGCCAGCAGCGAGGGACTAGCGGGATCCTACGAGCAGTACTTC
J: TRBJ1-2; size: -; V: TRBV6-1; D: -; CDR3: CASSPLYGYTF; DNA: TGTGCCAGCAGTCCACTCTATGGCTACACCTTC
J: TRBJ2-2; size: -; V: TRBV5-4; D: -; CDR3: CASSSGRVNTGELFF; DNA: TGTGCCAGCAGCTCGGGACGGGTGAACACCGGGGAGCTGTTTTTT
J: TRBJ1-2; size: once; V: TRBV29-1; D: TRBD1; CDR3: CSVTMGNRGGDGGYTF; DNA: TGCAGCGTAACGATGGGAAACAGGGGAGGAGATGGTGGCTACACCTTC
J: TRBJ2-6; size: -; V: TRBV11-2; D: -; CDR3: CASSLGTGGVSGANVLTF; DNA: TGTGCCAGCAGCTTAGGGACAGGAGGGGTATCTGGGGCCAACGTCCTGACTTTC
J: TRBJ2-1; size: -; V: TRBV28; D: TRBD2; CDR3: CASSLAGVLYNEQFF; DNA: TGTGCCAGCAGTTTAGCGGGAGTTCTGTACAATGAGCAGTTCTTC
J: TRBJ1-6; size: -; V: TRBV6-5; D: -; CDR3: CASSYGPQGSPLHF; DNA: TGTGCCAGCAGTTACGGACCCCAAGGGTCACCCCTCCACTTT
J: TRBJ2-7; size: -; V: TRBV5-5; D: -; CDR3: CASSLSGTTYEQYF; DNA: TGTGCCAGCAGCTTATCTGGTACCACCTACGAGCAGTACTTC
J: TRBJ2-2; size: -; V: TRBV9; D: -; CDR3: CASSVEASSHRELFF; DNA: TGTGCCAGCAGCGTAGAGGCTAGTTCCCATCGGGAGCTGTTTTTT
J: TRBJ1-4; size: -; V: TRBV29-1; D: -; CDR3: CSAGGGGNEKLFF; DNA: TGCAGCGCGGGGGGGGGTGGTAATGAAAAACTGTTTTTT
J: TRBJ2-1; size: -; V: TRBV14; D: TRBD2; CDR3: CASSQGLAGSYNEQFF; DNA: TGTGCCAGCAGCCAGGGTCTAGCGGGCTCATACAATGAGCAGTTCTTC
J: TRBJ1-2; size: -; V: TRBV19; D: -; CDR3: CASKAWVGYTF; DNA: TGTGCCAGTAAGGCCTGGGTTGGCTACACCTTC
J: TRBJ1-1; size: -; V: TRBV5-1; D: -; CDR3: CASSQVFGDMNTEAFF; DNA: TGCGCCAGCAGCCAGGTCTTTGGGGATATGAACACTGAAGCTTTCTTT
J: TRBJ2-7; size: -; V: TRBV5-6; D: -; CDR3: CASSLGPGEAYEQYF; DNA: TGTGCCAGCAGCCTGGGACCGGGGGAGGCCTACGAGCAGTACTTC
J: TRBJ2-1; size: -; V: TRBV9; D: -; CDR3: CASSSSVKSEQFF; DNA: TGTGCCAGCAGCTCAAGTGTCAAGAGTGAGCAGTTCTTC
J: TRBJ1-2; size: -; V: TRBV28; D: -; CDR3: CASSSDTYGYTF; DNA: TGTGCCAGCAGTTCGGACACTTATGGCTACACCTTC
J: TRBJ1-5; size: few; V: TRBV11-1; D: -; CDR3: CASSPGAGQPQHF; DNA: TGTGCCAGCAGCCCCGGGGCGGGCCAGCCCCAGCATTTT
J: TRBJ2-7; size: -; V: TRBV4-1; D: -; CDR3: CASSQVPVGRTYEQYF; DNA: TGCGCCAGCAGCCAGGTCCCCGTCGGGCGAACCTACGAGCAGTACTTC
J: TRBJ1-2; size: -; V: TRBV7-3; D: TRBD1; CDR3: CASSPGTGGRGYTF; DNA: TGTGCCAGCAGCCCCGGCACAGGGGGCAGGGGCTACACCTTC
J: TRBJ2-2; size: -; V: TRBV11-2; D: -; CDR3: CASSLVQVGAGELFF; DNA: TGTGCCAGCAGCTTAGTCCAGGTTGGCGCCGGGGAGCTGTTTTTT
J: TRBJ1-5; size: few; V: TRBV4-1; D: -; CDR3: CASSHRTEDQPQHF; DNA: TGCGCCAGCAGCCACAGGACAGAGGATCAGCCCCAGCATTTT
J: TRBJ2-1; size: -; V: TRBV7-2; D: TRBD1; CDR3: CASSLVQGASYEQFF; DNA: TGTGCCAGCAGCTTAGTCCAGGGGGCATCGTATGAGCAGTTCTTC
J: TRBJ2-1; size: -; V: TRBV19; D: -; CDR3: CASRPRGGNEQFF; DNA: TGTGCCAGTAGACCCAGGGGAGGGAATGAGCAGTTCTTC
J: TRBJ2-7; size: -; V: TRBV28; D: -; CDR3: CASSRYRVEQYF; DNA: TGTGCCAGCAGTCGTTACAGGGTCGAGCAGTACTTC
J: TRBJ2-1; size: -; V: TRBV7-2; D: -; CDR3: CASSPRPRSSSYNEQFF; DNA: TGTGCCAGCAGCCCCCGCCCGCGGTCGAGCTCCTACAATGAGCAGTTCTTC
J: TRBJ2-5; size: -; V: TRBV4-1; D: TRBD2; CDR3: CASSQESKREGFQETQYF; DNA: TGCGCCAGCAGCCAAGAAAGTAAGCGGGAGGGTTTTCAAGAGACCCAGTACTTC
J: TRBJ2-1; size: -; V: TRBV7-9; D: TRBD2; CDR3: CASSRGGSYNEQFF; DNA: TGTGCCAGCAGCAGGGGAGGGTCCTACAATGAGCAGTTCTTC
J: TRBJ2-5; size: -; V: TRBV9; D: -; CDR3: CASSDPDIQETQYF; DNA: TGTGCCAGCAGCGACCCGGACATCCAAGAGACCCAGTACTTC
J: TRBJ1-5; size: -; V: TRBV7-2; D: -; CDR3: CASSRDTGNSNQPQHF; DNA: TGTGCCAGCAGCCGGGACACAGGGAATAGCAATCAGCCCCAGCATTTT
J: TRBJ1-2; size: -; V: TRBV14; D: TRBD1; CDR3: CASSPSWGQGGPNYGYTF; DNA: TGTGCCAGCAGCCCTTCATGGGGACAGGGAGGACCTAACTATGGCTACACCTTC
J: TRBJ2-2; size: -; V: TRBV28; D: -; CDR3: CASRPSNTGELFF; DNA: TGTGCCAGCCGACCATCGAACACCGGGGAGCTGTTTTTT
J: TRBJ2-1; size: -; V: TRBV2; D: -; CDR3: CASSEETGAEQFF; DNA: TGTGCCAGCAGTGAGGAGACAGGCGCTGAGCAGTTCTTC
J: TRBJ2-6; size: -; V: TRBV19; D: -; CDR3: CASSMVPSGANVLTF; DNA: TGTGCCAGTAGTATGGTCCCCTCTGGGGCCAACGTCCTGACTTTC
J: TRBJ2-1; size: -; V: TRBV19; D: -; CDR3: CASSHAAYNEQFF; DNA: TGTGCCAGTAGTCACGCAGCTTACAATGAGCAGTTCTTC
J: TRBJ2-1; size: -; V: TRBV9; D: TRBD1; CDR3: CASSVGVGGQGYNEQFF; DNA: TGTGCCAGCAGCGTAGGGGTTGGGGGACAGGGCTACAATGAGCAGTTCTTC
J: TRBJ1-3; size: -; V: TRBV4-2; D: -; CDR3: CASSQDGTAGNTIYF; DNA: TGTGCCAGCAGCCAAGATGGAACAGCTGGAAACACCATATATTTT
J: TRBJ2-7; size: -; V: TRBV7-2; D: TRBD2; CDR3: CASSLIAGGSSYEQYF; DNA: TGTGCCAGCAGCTTGATAGCGGGAGGCAGCTCCTACGAGCAGTACTTC
J: TRBJ2-1; size: -; V: TRBV6-5; D: -; CDR3: CASRLRTATYNEQFF; DNA: TGTGCCAGCAGGCTCCGGACAGCAACCTACAATGAGCAGTTCTTC
J: TRBJ2-5; size: -; V: TRBV10-1; D: TRBD2; CDR3: CASSEGGGETQYF; DNA: TGCGCCAGCAGTGAGGGGGGGGGAGAGACCCAGTACTTC